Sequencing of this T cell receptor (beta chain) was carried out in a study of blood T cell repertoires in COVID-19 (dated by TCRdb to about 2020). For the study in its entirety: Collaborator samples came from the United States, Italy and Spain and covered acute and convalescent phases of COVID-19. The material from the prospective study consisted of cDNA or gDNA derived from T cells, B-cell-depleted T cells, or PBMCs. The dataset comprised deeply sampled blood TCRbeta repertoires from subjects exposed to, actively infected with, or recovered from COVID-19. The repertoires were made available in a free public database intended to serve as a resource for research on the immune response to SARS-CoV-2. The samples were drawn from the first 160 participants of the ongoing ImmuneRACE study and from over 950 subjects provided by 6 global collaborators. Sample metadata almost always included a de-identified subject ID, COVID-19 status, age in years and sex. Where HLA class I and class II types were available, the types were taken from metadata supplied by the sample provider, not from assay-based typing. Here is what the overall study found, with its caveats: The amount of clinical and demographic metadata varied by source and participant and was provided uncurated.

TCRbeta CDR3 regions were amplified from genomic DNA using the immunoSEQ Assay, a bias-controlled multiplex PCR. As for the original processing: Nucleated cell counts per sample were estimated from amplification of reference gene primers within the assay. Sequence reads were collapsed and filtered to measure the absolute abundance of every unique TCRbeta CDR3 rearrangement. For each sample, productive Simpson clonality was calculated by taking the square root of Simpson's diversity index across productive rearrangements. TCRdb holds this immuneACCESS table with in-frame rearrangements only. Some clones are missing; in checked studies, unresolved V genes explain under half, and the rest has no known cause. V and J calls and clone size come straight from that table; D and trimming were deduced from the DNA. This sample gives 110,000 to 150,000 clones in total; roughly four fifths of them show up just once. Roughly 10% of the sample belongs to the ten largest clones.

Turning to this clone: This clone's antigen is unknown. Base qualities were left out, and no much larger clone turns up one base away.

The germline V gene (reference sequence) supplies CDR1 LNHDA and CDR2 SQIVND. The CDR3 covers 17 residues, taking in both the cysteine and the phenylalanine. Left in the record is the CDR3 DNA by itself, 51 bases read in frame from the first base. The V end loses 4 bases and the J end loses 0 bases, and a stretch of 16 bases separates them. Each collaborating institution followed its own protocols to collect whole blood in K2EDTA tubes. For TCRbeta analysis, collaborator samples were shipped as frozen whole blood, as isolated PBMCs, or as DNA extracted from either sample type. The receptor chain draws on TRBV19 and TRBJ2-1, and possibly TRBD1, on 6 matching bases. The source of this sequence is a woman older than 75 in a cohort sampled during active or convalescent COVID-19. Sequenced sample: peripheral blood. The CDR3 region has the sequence CASSTLSGQLSYNEQFF. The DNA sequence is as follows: TGTGCCAGTAGTACCTTATCAGGACAGCTCTCCTACAATGAGCAGTTCTTC. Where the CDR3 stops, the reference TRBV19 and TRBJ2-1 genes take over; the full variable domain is DGGITQSPKYLFRKEGQNVTLSCEQNLNHDAMYWYRQDPGQGLRLIYYSQIVNDFQKGDIAEGYSVSREKKESFPLTVTSAQKNPTAFYLCASSTLSGQLSYNEQFFGPGTRLTVL.